This TCR beta chain is from a study of T cell responses to AZD1222 COVID-19 vaccine. Some clones are missing from TCRdb's copy, which holds only in-frame ones; the method was immunoSEQ multiplex PCR. This repertoire shows some 100,000 clones, around 91% found once; its top ten account for 2.5%. Trimming removed 4 bases from V and 0 bases from J, with 7 bases in between. This CDR3 comprises 12 residues. The V gene's germline CDR1 is SQVTM and CDR2 ANQGSEA. The specimen comprised peripheral blood, sampled 28 days after the second AZD1222 dose. V usage is TRBV29-1 and J usage is TRBJ2-7; D gene ambiguous. The sequence was collected from an adult who received the AZD1222 COVID-19 vaccine. The DNA of the CDR3 is TGCAGCGTTGTTTTTGGCTCCTACGAGCAGTACTTC. This sequence encodes CSVVFGSYEQYF.